This record covers a single T cell receptor beta chain. What antigen it recognizes has not been identified. Qualities for individual bases were not recorded, and no much larger clone is one base off. TCR CDR3 regions were amplified from genomic DNA by multiplex PCR using the deep immunoSEQ assay. Genomic DNA extracted from each cell subset was distributed evenly over all wells of several immunoSEQ 96-well plates, and each plate served as one replicate. For sorted subsets, approximately 210 ng of genomic DNA, equivalent to around 31,000 T cell genomes, went into each replicate PCR. Purified libraries were measured with a Qubit 3.0 fluorometer, size-checked on a Bioanalyzer 2100, and measured again with the KAPA Library Quantification kit. Each immunoSEQ 96-well plate was sequenced on its own single-read 150-cycle Illumina NextSeq 550 flow cell. On the authors' methods: The immunoSEQ output contained only junctional sequences without quality scores, so filtering could not match that applied to full-length reads. Sequences were annotated with PyIR, a Python wrapper for IgBLAST v1.9, using IMGT germline references to assign V/J genes and CDR3. Reads with weak V/J assignments (E-value above 1e-6), missing CDR3, stop codons, out-of-frame junctions, or ambiguous translated residues were removed. V3J clonotypes were defined as sequences sharing an identical inferred V gene, J gene, and CDR3 amino acid sequence. Percentage overlap between repertoires was calculated by dividing the number of shared unique clonotypes by the size of the smaller repertoire. Richness of each repertoire was evaluated using RTK rarefaction, the Chao1 estimator, and Recon v2.1 estimates of unobserved clonotypes. OLGA was used to compute generation probabilities for all TCRbeta clonotypes that the gDNA method yielded from a handful of donors. As stored in TCRdb, this immuneACCESS dataset retains in-frame rearrangements with V and J assigned. A fraction of the clones does not appear; measured against another copy, unresolved V genes explain less than half of the discrepancy, and the remainder lacks a known reason. Clone size and V and J calls were adopted from that table, with D and trimming inferred from the DNA. Recorded for this sample are around 2,000,000 clones; about 95% of them occurred a single time. The top ten hold 0.9% to 1.3% of the sample.

Looking up the germline V gene (reference sequence) yields CDR1 SGHNT and CDR2 YYREEE. The cysteine opens and the phenylalanine closes a CDR3 of 15 amino acids. Only the CDR3 portion is preserved as DNA: 45 bases, with reading frame beginning at the first base. The V and J ends are trimmed by 3 bases and 0 bases, leaving 12 bases between them. This sample stems from a study of shared clonotypes between healthy human individuals (dated by TCRdb to between 2020 and 2021). Some background on the complete study: Three men and a couple of women, aged 18 to 49 years, made up the cohort. For each donor, three plates each were used for CD4 naive and CD4 memory, two plates were used for CD8 naive, and one plate was used for CD8 memory. To estimate repertoire size and how much clonotypes are shared between individuals, the study performed deep sequencing of blood TCR repertoires from about five healthy adults. To increase sequencing depth and limit assay-specific biases, different laboratories used diverse techniques to prepare libraries and sequence TCR repertoires. Leukapheresis yielded between about 0.8 and 9.5 billion PBMCs per donor.

CD8 naive samples were CD45RO-negative cells positively selected for CCR7, giving a CD45RA+CCR7+ population that excluded TemRA cells. Healthy HIV-negative adults with no recently reported acute infections or vaccinations were included as donors. All donors were Caucasian adults living in Nashville, Tennessee, USA. Blood was obtained by leukapheresis, after which PBMCs were separated by Ficoll-Histopaque density gradient centrifugation and cryopreserved in liquid nitrogen vapor phase. Purity and quantity of every magnetically sorted T cell population were checked by analytical flow cytometry. Genomic DNA was isolated from every sorted fraction and measured by UV absorbance on a Nanodrop 2000c. Overall results and qualifications from the work: Pairwise subsampling led to the expectation that sequencing depth would affect the degree of clonotype sharing among donors. Sampling was limited to blood, and TCR repertoires in tissue likely differ from TCR repertoires in blood. About 5% of naive CD4, 3.5% of naive CD8, about 2.1% of memory CD4, and 0.4% of memory CD8 clonotypes were shared across several donors. Naive subsets generally had larger estimated clonotype richness than memory subsets. Compared with non-shared clonotypes, clonotypes shared by all four sorted-subset donors had higher generation probabilities. Rarefaction of sorted-subset datasets indicated incomplete sequencing despite the large sequencing depth. The small number of donors limited the genetic and exposure-history diversity represented.

The source of this sequence is a man aged 18-30 years in good health. Sample: naive CD8+ T cells sorted from blood. Sample cell subset or site, as interpreted from the label and publication: CD45RA+CCR7+. The chain joins TRBV5-4 to TRBJ2-5; a confident D gene designation cannot be given. The CDR3 in this case is CASSSLSSYQETQYF. The DNA reads as follows: TGTGCCAGCAGCTCCCTATCTTCGTACCAAGAGACCCAGTACTTC.